This T cell receptor beta chain was captured by sequencing in a study of blood T cell repertoires in COVID-19 (TCRdb year 2020). Study-level background: Samples covering the acute and convalescent phases of COVID-19 were provided by collaborators in the United States, Italy and Spain. Subjects who had been exposed to COVID-19, were actively infected with it, or had recovered from it provided the deeply sampled blood TCRbeta repertoires that made up the dataset. Where available, HLA class I and class II types were taken from metadata supplied by the sample provider and were not determined by assay-based typing. The prospective study material was composed of cDNA or gDNA derived from T cells, B-cell-depleted T cells, or PBMCs. The samples were drawn from two sources: the first 160 participants of the ongoing ImmuneRACE study, and 1,254 subjects contributed by 6 global collaborators. The repertoires were released in a freely available public database meant as a resource for research on the immune response to SARS-CoV-2. A de-identified subject ID, COVID-19 status, age in years and sex were almost always included in the sample metadata. General findings and caveats noted by the study authors: How much clinical and demographic metadata was included differed by source and by participant, and the metadata was provided uncurated.

TCRbeta CDR3 regions were amplified from genomic DNA by means of the immunoSEQ Assay, a bias-controlled multiplex PCR. The published analysis was carried out like this. Nucleated cell counts per sample were estimated from amplification of reference gene primers within the assay. Sequence reads were collapsed and filtered to measure the absolute abundance of every unique TCRbeta CDR3 rearrangement. For each sample, productive Simpson clonality was calculated by taking the square root of Simpson's diversity index across productive rearrangements. The table was pulled from immuneACCESS by TCRdb, which kept in-frame rearrangements only. Such tables lose some clones; where checked, under half of the loss comes from unresolved V genes, and the rest has no known cause. V, J and clone size are taken as reported in that table, and D and trimming were inferred from the DNA itself. The sample profile shows around 250,000 clones; 70% to 90% of them were found once. The top ten constitute 4% to 6% of the sample.

Germline trimming: 8 bases from V, 5 bases from J; junction bases outside gene matches: 3. Taken from cysteine to phenylalanine, the CDR3 has 13 residues. The sequence is cut down to CDR3 DNA, 39 bases in frame from base 1. Each collaborating institution followed its own protocols to collect whole blood in K2EDTA tubes. For TCRbeta analysis, collaborators shipped samples in one of three forms: frozen whole blood, isolated PBMCs, or DNA extracted from either of those sample types. Worth noting for this clone: Its antigen is still unknown. No clone much larger than this one lies a single base away; base qualities are absent.

The sequencing sample was made of peripheral blood. This clonotype originated in a man aged 45-60 years with active or convalescent COVID-19. The receptor chain draws on TRBV12-3 or TRBV12-4 and TRBJ2-2; 9 nucleotides in the junction match TRBD2. The CDR3 amino acid sequence is: CASGSGGTGELFF. The DNA reads as follows: TGTGCCAGCGGGAGCGGGGGGACCGGGGAGCTGTTTTTT.